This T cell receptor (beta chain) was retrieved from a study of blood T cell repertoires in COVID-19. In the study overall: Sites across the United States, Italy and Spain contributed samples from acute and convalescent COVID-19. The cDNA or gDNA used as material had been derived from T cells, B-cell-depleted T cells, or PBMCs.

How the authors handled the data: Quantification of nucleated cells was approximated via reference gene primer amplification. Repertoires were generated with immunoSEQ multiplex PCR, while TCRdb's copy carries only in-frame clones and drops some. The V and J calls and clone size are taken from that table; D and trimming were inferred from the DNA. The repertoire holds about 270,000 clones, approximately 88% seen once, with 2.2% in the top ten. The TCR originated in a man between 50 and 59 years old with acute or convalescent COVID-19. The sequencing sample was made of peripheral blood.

DNA for the CDR3: TGTGCCAGCAGTATCCGGGGGGCCGGGGAGCTGTTTTTT. Amino acids: CASSIRGAGELFF. J is TRBJ2-2 and V is TRBV2; 7 bases line up with TRBD2. The CDR3 runs 13 residues. CDR1 and CDR2 from the germline V gene are SNHLY and FYNNEI. The V and J ends lost 5 bases and 6 bases, in that order; junction bases with no gene match: 3.